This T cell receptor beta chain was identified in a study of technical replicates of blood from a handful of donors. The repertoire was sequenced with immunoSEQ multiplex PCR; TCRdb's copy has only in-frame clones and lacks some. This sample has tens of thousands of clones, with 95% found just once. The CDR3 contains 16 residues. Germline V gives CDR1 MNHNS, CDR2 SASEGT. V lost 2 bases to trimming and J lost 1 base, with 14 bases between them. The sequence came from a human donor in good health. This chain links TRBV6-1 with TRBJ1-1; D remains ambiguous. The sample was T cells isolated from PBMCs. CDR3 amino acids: CASSEIWEVGNTEAFF. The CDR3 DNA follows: TGTGCCAGCAGTGAAATTTGGGAGGTGGGGAACACTGAAGCTTTCTTT.